This is a list of T cell receptor beta chains from one sample in a study of T-cell memory formation after mild COVID-19. TCRdb reprocessed the 5' RACE reads with MiXCR, giving one entry per CDR3 protein. The table lists approximately 150,000 distinct CDR3 sequences, over 10% of them singletons, with roughly 3.4% in the top ten. The sequencing sample was made of PBMCs or a T cell subset sorted from them (not recorded which). Receptor source: a man younger than 35 who had mild COVID-19 (a few samples of this study predate the infection). Cell type and time point are not known. CDR3s include the opening cysteine and the closing phenylalanine or tryptophan. A D gene is named only where the DNA matches it firmly. Clone size, where shown, is once, few, many, or a class for clones that have expanded.

j_call clone_size d_call v_call cdr3_nt cdr3_aa
TRBJ2-2 few TRBD1 TRBV7-2 TGTGCCAGCAGGAGACAGGGGACCGGGGAGCTGTTTTTT CASRRQGTGELFF
TRBJ1-5 few . TRBV2 TGTGCCAGCAGTGAAGACAATAGCAATCAGCCCCAGCATTTT CASSEDNSNQPQHF
TRBJ1-1 . TRBD1 TRBV12-5 TGTGCTAGTGGTTGGCAGGGGGGGGCGGATGAAGCTTTCTTT CASGWQGGADEAFF
TRBJ2-1 . . TRBV7-2 TGTGCCAGCAGCTTAGTCTGGGGGCCCGGTGAGCAGTTCTTC CASSLVWGPGEQFF
TRBJ2-3 . . TRBV28 TGTGCCAGCAGTGGGCCGGGGGCAGATACGCAGTATTTT CASSGPGADTQYF
TRBJ2-6 few . TRBV7-2 TGTGCCAGCAGCTTGGTAGGGGCCCTCTCTGGGGCCAACGTCCTGACTTTC CASSLVGALSGANVLTF
TRBJ2-1 . TRBD1 TRBV20-1 TGCAGTGCACCTGGGACAGGGGTTCACAATGAGCAGTTCTTC CSAPGTGVHNEQFF
TRBJ2-5 few . TRBV6-2/TRBV6-3 TGTGCCAGCAGTTACTCGTGGGAAGGTGAGACCCAGTACTTC CASSYSWEGETQYF
TRBJ1-1 . . TRBV7-9 TGTGCCAGCAGCTCAACCGCCCGGGGGGCCACTGAAGCTTTCTTT CASSSTARGATEAFF
TRBJ2-6 few . TRBV21-1 TGTGCCAGCAAAGTCGACAGGGGCGCCCATTCTGGGGCCAACGTCCTGACTTTC CASKVDRGAHSGANVLTF
TRBJ1-4 few TRBD1 TRBV18 TGTGCCAGCTCACCGGGGACAGGGAACGGAGAAAAACTGTTTTTT CASSPGTGNGEKLFF
TRBJ1-2 . TRBD1 TRBV19 TGTGCCACCCGGACAGGGTTAGGCTACACCTTC CATRTGLGYTF
TRBJ2-5 many . TRBV5-1 TGCGCCAGCAGCTTGGATCCCTCTCAAGAGACCCAGTACTTC CASSLDPSQETQYF